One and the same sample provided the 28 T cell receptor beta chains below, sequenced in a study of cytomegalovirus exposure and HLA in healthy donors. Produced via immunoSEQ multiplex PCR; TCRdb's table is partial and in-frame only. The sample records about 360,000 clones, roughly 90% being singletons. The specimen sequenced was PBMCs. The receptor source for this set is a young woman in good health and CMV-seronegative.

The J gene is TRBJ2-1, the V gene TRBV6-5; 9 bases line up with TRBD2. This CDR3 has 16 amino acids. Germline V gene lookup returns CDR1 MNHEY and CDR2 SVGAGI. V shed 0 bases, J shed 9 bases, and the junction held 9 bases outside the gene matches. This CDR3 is CASSYSGVAGAAEQFF. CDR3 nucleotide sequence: TGTGCCAGCAGTTACTCGGGGGTAGCGGGAGCCGCTGAGCAGTTCTTC.

Here the CDR3 reads CATSRATPPYEQYF. CDR3 in DNA: TGTGCCACCAGCAGAGCGACACCCCCCTACGAGCAGTACTTC. This rearrangement joins TRBV15 to TRBJ2-7, with D hard to call. Germline V lookup: CDR1 LNHNV, CDR2 YYDKDF (reference sequence). The CDR3 is 14 amino acids. Between the trimmed V and J ends, which lost 1 base and 2 bases, there was a span of 9 bases. Full variable domain (remainder filled in from reference TRBV15 and TRBJ2-7): DAMVIQNPRYQVTQFGKPVTLSCSQTLNHNVMYWYQQKSSQAPKLLFHYYDKDFNNEADTPDNFQSRRPNTSFCFLDIRSPGLGDTAMYLCATSRATPPYEQYFGPGTRLTVT.

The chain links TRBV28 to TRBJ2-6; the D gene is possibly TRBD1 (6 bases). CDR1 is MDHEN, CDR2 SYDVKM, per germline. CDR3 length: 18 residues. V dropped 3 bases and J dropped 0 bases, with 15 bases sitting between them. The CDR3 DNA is TGTGCCAGCAGTTTGCGGACAGTTGATAGCTCTGGGGCCAACGTCCTGACTTTC. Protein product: CASSLRTVDSSGANVLTF.

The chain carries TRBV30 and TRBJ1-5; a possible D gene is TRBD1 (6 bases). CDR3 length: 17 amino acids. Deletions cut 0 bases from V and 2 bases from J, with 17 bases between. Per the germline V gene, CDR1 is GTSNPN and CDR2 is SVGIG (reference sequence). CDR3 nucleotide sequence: TGTGCCTGGAGTGTAGTGTCCAGGGGAGACGGCAATCAGCCCCAGCATTTT. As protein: CAWSVVSRGDGNQPQHF.

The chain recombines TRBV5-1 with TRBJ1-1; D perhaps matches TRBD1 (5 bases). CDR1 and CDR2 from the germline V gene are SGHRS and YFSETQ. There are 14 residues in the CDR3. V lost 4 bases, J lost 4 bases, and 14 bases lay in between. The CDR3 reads CASSPSGGVTEAFF. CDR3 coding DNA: TGCGCCAGCAGCCCCAGCGGGGGGGTCACTGAAGCTTTCTTT.

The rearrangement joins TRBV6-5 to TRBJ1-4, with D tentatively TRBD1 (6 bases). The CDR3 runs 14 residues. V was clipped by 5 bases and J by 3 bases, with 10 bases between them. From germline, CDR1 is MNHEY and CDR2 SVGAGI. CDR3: CASSQTGANEKLFF. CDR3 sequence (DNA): TGTGCCAGCAGTCAGACAGGTGCTAATGAAAAACTGTTTTTT.

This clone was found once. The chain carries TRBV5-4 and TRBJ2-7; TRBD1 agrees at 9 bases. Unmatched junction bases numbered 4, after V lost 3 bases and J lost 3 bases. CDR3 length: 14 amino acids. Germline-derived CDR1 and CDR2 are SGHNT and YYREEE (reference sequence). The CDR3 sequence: CASSSQTGGYEQYF. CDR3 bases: TGTGCCAGCAGCTCACAGACAGGGGGCTACGAGCAGTACTTC. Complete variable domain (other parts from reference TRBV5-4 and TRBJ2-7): ETGVTQSPTHLIKTRGQQVTLRCSSQSGHNTVSWYQQALGQGPQFIFQYYREEENGRGNFPPRFSGLQFPNYSSELNVNALELDDSALYLCASSSQTGGYEQYFGPGTRLTVT.

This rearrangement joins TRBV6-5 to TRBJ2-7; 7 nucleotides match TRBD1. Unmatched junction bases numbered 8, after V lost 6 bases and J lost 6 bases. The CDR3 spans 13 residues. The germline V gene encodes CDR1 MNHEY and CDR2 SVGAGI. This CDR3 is CASRTTGFGEQYF. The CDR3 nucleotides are TGTGCCAGCAGGACGACAGGGTTCGGCGAGCAGTACTTC.

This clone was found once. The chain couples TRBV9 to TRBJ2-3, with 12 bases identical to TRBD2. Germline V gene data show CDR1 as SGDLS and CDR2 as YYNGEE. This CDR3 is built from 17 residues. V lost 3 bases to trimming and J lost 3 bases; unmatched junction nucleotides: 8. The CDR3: CASSAWASGRGTDTQYF. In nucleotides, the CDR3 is TGTGCCAGCAGCGCCTGGGCTAGCGGGAGGGGGACAGATACGCAGTATTTT.

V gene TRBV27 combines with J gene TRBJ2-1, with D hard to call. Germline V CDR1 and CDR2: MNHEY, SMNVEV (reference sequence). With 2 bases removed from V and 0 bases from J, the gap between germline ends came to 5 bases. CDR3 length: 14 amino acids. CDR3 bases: TGTGCCAGCAGTTTAGGTAGCTCCTACAATGAGCAGTTCTTC. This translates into CASSLGSSYNEQFF.

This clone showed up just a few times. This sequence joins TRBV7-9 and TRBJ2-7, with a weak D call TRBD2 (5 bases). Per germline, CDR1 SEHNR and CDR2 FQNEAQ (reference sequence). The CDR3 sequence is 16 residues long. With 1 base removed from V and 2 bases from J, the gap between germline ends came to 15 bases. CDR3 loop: CASSLVLGMRAYEQYF. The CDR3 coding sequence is TGTGCCAGCAGCTTAGTATTGGGGATGAGGGCCTACGAGCAGTACTTC.

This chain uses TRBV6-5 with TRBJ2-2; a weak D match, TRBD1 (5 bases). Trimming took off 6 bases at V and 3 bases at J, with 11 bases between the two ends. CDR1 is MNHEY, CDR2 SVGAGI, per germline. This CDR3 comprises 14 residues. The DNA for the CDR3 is TGTGCCAGCAGACCGAGACAGTACACCGGGGAGCTGTTTTTT. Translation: CASRPRQYTGELFF.

The chain's CDR3 is CASSLAKVGRADTQYF. The CDR3 DNA reads TGTGCCAGCAGCTTAGCGAAGGTGGGGAGGGCAGATACGCAGTATTTT. V is TRBV7-9 and J is TRBJ2-3; 7 bases are shared with TRBD2. The CDR3 extends over 16 amino acids. Germline assignment: CDR1 SEHNR and CDR2 FQNEAQ (reference sequence). The junction had 7 bases not matched to a gene; V was cut back by 0 bases and J by 4 bases.

The CDR3 loop reads CASSHAGEQNYGYTF. The CDR3 nucleotides are TGCGCCAGCAGTCATGCAGGGGAGCAGAACTATGGCTACACCTTC. This rearrangement joins TRBV4-1 to TRBJ1-2; perhaps TRBD1 as D (6 bases). CDR1 and CDR2 from the germline V gene are MGHRA and YSYEKL. The V gene lost 6 bases and the J gene lost 2 bases, with 16 bases spanning the gap. The CDR3 sequence is 15 residues long.

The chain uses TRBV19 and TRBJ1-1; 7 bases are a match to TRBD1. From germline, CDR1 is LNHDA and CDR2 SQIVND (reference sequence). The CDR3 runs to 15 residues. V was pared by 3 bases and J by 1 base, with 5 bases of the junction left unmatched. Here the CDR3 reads CASSIYGTENTEAFF. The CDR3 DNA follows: TGTGCCAGTAGTATTTACGGGACAGAGAACACTGAAGCTTTCTTT.

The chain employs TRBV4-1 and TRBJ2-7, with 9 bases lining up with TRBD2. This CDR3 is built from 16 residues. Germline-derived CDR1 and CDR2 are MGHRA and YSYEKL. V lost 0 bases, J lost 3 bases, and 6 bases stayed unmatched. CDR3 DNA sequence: TGCGCCAGCAGCCAAGAGACGGTAGCGGGGGACTACGAGCAGTACTTC. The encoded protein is CASSQETVAGDYEQYF.

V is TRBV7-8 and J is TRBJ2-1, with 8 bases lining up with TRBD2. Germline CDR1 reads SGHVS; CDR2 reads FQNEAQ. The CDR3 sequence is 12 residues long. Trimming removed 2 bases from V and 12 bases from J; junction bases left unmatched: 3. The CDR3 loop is CASSLNGGAQFF. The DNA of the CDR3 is TGTGCCAGCAGCTTAAACGGGGGGGCGCAGTTCTTC. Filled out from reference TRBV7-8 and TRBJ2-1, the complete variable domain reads GAGVSQSPRYKVAKRGQDVALRCDPISGHVSLFWYQQALGQGPEFLTYFQNEAQLDKSGLPSDRFFAERPEGSVSTLKIQRTQQEDSAVYLCASSLNGGAQFFGPGTRLTVL.

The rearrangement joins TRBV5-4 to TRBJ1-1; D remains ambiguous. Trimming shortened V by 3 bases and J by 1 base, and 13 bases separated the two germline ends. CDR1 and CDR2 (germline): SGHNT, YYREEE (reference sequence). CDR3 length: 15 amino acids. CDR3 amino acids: CASSSSGYRNTEAFF. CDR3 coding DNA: TGTGCCAGCAGCTCCTCGGGTTACCGGAACACTGAAGCTTTCTTT.

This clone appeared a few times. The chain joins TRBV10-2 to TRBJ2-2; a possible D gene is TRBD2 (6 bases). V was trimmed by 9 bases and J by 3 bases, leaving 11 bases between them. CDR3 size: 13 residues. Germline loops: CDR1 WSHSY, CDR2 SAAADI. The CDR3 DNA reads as TGCGCCAGGCGGGGTGTCGACACCGGGGAGCTGTTTTTT. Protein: CARRGVDTGELFF.

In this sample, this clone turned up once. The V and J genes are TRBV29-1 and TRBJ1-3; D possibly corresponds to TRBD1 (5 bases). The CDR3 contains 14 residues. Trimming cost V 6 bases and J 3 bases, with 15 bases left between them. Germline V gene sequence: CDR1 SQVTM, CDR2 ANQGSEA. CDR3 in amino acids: CSVVGGLGGNTIYF. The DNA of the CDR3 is TGCAGCGTCGTGGGGGGGTTAGGTGGAAACACCATATATTTT.

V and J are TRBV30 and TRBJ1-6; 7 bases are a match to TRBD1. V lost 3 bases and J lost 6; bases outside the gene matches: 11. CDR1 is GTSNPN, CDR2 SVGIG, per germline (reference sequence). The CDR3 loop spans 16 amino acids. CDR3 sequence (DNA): TGTGCCTGGAGGCCGGCGGAGGGGGCGCTTAATTCACCCCTCCACTTT. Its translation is CAWRPAEGALNSPLHF.

The CDR3 bases are TGTGCCAGCAGCTTCCCGGTGCACCAAGAGACCCAGTACTTC. It encodes CASSFPVHQETQYF. V gene TRBV11-2 combines with J gene TRBJ2-5; D not resolved. CDR1 and CDR2 from the germline V gene are SGHAT and FQNNGV. The CDR3 loop spans 14 amino acids. The V and J ends lost 3 bases and 0 bases respectively, with 8 bases between them.

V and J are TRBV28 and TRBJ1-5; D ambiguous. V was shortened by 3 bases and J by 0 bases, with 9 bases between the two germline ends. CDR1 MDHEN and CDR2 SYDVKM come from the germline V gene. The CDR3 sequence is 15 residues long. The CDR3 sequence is CASSLLTHSNQPQHF. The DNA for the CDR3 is TGTGCCAGCAGTTTGTTAACACATAGCAATCAGCCCCAGCATTTT.

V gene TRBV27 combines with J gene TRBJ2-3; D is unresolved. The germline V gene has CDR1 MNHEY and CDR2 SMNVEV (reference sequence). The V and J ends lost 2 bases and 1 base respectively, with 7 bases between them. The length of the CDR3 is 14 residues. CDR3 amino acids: CASSLAERTDTQYF. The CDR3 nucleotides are TGTGCCAGCAGTTTAGCGGAACGCACAGATACGCAGTATTTT.

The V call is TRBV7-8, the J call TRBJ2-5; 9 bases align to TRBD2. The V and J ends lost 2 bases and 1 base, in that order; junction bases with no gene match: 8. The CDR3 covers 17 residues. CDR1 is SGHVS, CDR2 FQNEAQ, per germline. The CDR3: CASSLLYGGGAQETQYF. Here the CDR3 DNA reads TGTGCCAGCAGCTTACTCTATGGCGGGGGGGCCCAAGAGACCCAGTACTTC.

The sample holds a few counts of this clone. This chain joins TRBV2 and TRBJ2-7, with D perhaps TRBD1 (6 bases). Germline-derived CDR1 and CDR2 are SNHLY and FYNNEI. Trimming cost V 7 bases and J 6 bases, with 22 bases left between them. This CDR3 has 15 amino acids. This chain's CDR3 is CASTRPTGKGVEQYF. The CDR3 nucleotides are TGTGCCAGCACAAGGCCCACAGGGAAGGGGGTCGAGCAGTACTTC.

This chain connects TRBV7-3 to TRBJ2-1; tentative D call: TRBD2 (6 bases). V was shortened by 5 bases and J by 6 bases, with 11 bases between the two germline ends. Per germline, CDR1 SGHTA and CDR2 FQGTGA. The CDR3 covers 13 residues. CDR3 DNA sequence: TGTGCCAGCAGCAGACTAGGGAGCAATGAGCAGTTCTTC. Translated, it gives CASSRLGSNEQFF.

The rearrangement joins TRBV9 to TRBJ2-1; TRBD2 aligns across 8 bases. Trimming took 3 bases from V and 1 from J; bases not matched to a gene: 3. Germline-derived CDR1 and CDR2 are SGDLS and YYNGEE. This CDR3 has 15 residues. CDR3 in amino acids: CASSGGRRSYNEQFF. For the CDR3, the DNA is TGTGCCAGCAGCGGCGGGAGGAGGTCCTACAATGAGCAGTTCTTC.